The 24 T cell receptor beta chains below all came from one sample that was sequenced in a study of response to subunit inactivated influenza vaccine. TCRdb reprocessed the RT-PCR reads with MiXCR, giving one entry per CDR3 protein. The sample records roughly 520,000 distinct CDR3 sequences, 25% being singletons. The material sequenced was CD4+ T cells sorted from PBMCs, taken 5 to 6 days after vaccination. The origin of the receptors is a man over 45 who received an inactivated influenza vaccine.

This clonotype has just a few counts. DNA for the CDR3: TGCAGCGTCCGGACCGCAACCTACGAGCAGTACTTC. It translates to CSVRTATYEQYF. The rearrangement uses TRBV29-1 and TRBJ2-7; D not resolved. CDR1 and CDR2 (germline): SQVTM, ANQGSEA. Trimming took 6 bases from V and 2 from J, leaving 11 bases between them. The CDR3 is 12 residues long.

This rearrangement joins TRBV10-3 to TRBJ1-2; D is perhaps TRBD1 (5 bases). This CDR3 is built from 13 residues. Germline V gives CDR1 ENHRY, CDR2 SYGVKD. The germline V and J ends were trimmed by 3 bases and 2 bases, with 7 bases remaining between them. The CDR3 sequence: CAISEDSNYGYTF. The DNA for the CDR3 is TGTGCCATCAGTGAAGACAGCAACTATGGCTACACCTTC.

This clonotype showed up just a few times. The DNA for the CDR3 is TGTGCCAGCAGCTTAAGGAGACAGGGGGCCTACGAGCAGTACTTC. Its protein product is CASSLRRQGAYEQYF. The gene calls are TRBV7-2 and TRBJ2-7; 9 bases map to TRBD1. The germline gives CDR1 SGHTA, CDR2 FQGNSA. The junction had 4 bases not matched to a gene; V was cut back by 2 bases and J by 2 bases. This CDR3 has 15 residues.

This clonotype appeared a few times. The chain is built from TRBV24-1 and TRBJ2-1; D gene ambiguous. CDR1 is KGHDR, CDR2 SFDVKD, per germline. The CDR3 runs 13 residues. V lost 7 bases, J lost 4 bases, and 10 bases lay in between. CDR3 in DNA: TGTGCCACCAGATTAGACCCTTACAATGAGCAGTTCTTC. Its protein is CATRLDPYNEQFF.

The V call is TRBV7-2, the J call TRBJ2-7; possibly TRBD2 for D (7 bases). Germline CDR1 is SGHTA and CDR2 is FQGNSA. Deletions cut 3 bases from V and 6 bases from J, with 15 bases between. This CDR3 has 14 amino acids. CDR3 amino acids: CASSFRGASGEQYF. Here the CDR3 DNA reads TGTGCCAGCAGCTTCCGGGGGGCATCTGGCGAGCAGTACTTC.

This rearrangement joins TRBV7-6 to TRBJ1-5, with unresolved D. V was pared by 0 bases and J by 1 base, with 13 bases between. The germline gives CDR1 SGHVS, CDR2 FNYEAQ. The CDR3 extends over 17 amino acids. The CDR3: CASSLAYTHGSNQPQHF. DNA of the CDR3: TGTGCCAGCAGCTTAGCGTACACCCACGGCAGCAATCAGCCCCAGCATTTT.

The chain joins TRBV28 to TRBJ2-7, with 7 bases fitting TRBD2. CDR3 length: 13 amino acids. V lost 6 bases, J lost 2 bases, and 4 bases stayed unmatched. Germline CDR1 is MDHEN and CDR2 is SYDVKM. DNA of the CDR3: TGTGCCAGCAGAAGCGGGGAGACCTACGAGCAGTACTTC. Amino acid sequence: CASRSGETYEQYF. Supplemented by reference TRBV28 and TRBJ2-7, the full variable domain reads DVKVTQSSRYLVKRTGEKVFLECVQDMDHENMFWYRQDPGLGLRLIYFSYDVKMKEKGDIPEGYSVSREKKERFSLILESASTNQTSMYLCASRSGETYEQYFGPGTRLTVT.

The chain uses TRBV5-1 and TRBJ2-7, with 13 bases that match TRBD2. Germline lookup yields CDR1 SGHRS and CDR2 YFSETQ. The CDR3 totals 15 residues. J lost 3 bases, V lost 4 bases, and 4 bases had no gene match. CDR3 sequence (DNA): TGCGCCAGCAGCCAGGGGACTAGCGGGAACTACGAGCAGTACTTC. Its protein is CASSQGTSGNYEQYF.

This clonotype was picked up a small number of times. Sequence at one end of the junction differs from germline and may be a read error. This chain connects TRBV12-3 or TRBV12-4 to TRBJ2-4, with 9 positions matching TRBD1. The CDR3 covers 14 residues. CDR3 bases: TGTGCCAGCAGCTTAGGGACAGGGAGTATCATTCAGTACTTC. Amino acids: CASSLGTGSIIQYF.

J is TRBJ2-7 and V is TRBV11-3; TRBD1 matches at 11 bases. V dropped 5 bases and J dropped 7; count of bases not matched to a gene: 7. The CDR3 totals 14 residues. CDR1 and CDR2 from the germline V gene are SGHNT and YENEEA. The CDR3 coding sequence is TGTGCCAGCAGCACGGGACAGGGGGAGAGGGAGCAGTACTTC. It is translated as CASSTGQGEREQYF.

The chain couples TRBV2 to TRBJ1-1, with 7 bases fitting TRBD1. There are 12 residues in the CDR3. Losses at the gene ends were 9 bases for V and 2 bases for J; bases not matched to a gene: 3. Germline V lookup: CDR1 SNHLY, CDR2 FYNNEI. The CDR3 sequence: CASYRGNTEAFF. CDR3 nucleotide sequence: TGTGCCAGTTACAGGGGTAACACTGAAGCTTTCTTT.

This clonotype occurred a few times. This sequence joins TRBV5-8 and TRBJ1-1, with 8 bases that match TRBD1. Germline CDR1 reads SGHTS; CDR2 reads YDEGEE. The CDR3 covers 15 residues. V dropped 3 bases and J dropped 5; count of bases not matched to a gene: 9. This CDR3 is CASSYPGGAATEAFF. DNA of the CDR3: TGTGCCAGCAGCTACCCAGGGGGCGCGGCGACTGAAGCTTTCTTT.

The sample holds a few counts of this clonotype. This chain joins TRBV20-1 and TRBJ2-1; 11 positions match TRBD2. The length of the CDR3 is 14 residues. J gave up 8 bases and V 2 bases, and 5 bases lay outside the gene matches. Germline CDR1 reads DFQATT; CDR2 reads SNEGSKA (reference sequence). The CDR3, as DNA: TGCAGTGCTAGACTAGCGGGAGGTTTCGATGAGCAGTTCTTC. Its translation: CSARLAGGFDEQFF.

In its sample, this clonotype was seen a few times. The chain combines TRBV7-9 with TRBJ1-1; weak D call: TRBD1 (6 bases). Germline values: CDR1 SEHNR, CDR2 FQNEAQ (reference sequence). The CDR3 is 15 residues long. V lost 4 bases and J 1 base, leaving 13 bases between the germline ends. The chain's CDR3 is CASSSATGSNTEAFF. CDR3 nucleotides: TGTGCCAGCAGCTCAGCCACAGGGTCGAACACTGAAGCTTTCTTT.

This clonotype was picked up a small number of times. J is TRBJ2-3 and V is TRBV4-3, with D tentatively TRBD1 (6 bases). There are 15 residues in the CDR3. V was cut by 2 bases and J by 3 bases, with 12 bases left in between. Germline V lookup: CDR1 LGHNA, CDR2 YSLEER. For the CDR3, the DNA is TGCGCCAGCAGCCAAAACCAGGGGCCGACAGATACGCAGTATTTT. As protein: CASSQNQGPTDTQYF.

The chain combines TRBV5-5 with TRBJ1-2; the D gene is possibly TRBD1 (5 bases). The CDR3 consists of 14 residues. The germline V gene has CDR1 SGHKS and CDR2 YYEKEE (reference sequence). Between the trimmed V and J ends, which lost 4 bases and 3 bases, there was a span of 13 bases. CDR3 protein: CASSREWGDYGYTF. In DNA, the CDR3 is TGTGCCAGCAGCCGCGAGTGGGGGGACTATGGCTACACCTTC.

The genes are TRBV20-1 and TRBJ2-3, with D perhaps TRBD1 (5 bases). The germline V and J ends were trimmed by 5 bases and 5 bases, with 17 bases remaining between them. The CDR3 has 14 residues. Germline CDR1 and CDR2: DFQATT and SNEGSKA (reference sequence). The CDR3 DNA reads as TGCAGTGCTCGGCCGGGCCAGGGTATAGATACGCAGTATTTT. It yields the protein CSARPGQGIDTQYF.

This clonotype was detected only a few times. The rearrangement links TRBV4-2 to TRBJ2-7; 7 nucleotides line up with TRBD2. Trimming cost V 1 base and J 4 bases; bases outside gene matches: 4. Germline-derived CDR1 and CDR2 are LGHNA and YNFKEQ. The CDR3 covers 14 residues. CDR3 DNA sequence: TGTGCCAGCAGCCAAGGAGCTAGCGGATACGAGCAGTACTTC. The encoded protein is CASSQGASGYEQYF.

In DNA, the CDR3 is TGTGCCAGCAGCCCACACTACGCCGTCCAAGAGACCCAGTACTTC. As protein: CASSPHYAVQETQYF. This rearrangement joins TRBV4-2 to TRBJ2-5; D gene uncertain. The CDR3 is 15 amino acids. Trimming shortened V by 4 bases and J by 1 base, and 13 bases separated the two germline ends. Germline CDR1 reads LGHNA; CDR2 reads YNFKEQ.

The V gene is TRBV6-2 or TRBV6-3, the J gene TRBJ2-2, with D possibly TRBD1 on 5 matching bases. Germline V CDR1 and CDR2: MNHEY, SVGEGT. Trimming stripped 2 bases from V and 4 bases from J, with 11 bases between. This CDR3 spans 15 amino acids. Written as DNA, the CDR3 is TGTGCCAGCAGTTACAATGGGGCACGCACCGGGGAGCTGTTTTTT. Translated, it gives CASSYNGARTGELFF.

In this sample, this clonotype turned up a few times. The CDR3 bases are TGCGCCAGCAGCCTGGGACAGAGAGGGACCGGGGAGCTGTTTTTT. Translating gives CASSLGQRGTGELFF. The rearrangement joins TRBV5-1 to TRBJ2-2, with 7 bases aligning to TRBD1. The CDR3 consists of 15 residues. Germline CDR1 and CDR2: SGHRS and YFSETQ. V lost 4 bases and J lost 5; bases outside the gene matches: 8.

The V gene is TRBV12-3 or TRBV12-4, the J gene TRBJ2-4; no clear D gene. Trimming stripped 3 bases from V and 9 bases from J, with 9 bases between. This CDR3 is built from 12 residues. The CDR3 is CASSFGTRIQYF. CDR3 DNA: TGTGCCAGCAGTTTTGGCACCCGCATTCAGTACTTC.

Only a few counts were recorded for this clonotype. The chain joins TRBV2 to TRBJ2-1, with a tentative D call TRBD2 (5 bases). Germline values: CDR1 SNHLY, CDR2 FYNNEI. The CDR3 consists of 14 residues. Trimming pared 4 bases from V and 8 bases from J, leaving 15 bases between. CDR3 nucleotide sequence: TGTGCCAGCAGTGCCACCGGGAAGGCGCATGAGCAGTTCTTC. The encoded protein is CASSATGKAHEQFF. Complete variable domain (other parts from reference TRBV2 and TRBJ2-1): EPEVTQTPSHQVTQMGQEVILRCVPISNHLYFYWYRQILGQKVEFLVSFYNNEISEKSEIFDDQFSVERPDGSNFTLKIRSTKLEDSAMYFCASSATGKAHEQFFGPGTRLTVL.

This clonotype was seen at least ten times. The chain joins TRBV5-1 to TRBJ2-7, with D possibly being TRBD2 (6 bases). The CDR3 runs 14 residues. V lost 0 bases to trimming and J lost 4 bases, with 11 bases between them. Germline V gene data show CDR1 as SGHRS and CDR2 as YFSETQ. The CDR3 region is CASSLVTSAYEQYF. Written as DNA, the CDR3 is TGCGCCAGCAGCTTGGTGACTAGTGCTTACGAGCAGTACTTC. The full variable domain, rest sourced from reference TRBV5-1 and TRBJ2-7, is KAGVTQTPRYLIKTRGQQVTLSCSPISGHRSVSWYQQTPGQGLQFLFEYFSETQRNKGNFPGRFSGRQFSNSRSEMNVSTLELGDSALYLCASSLVTSAYEQYFGPGTRLTVT.